Listed here are 31 T cell receptor beta chains from one sample, sequenced in a study of OX40 agonist ivuxolimab in advanced cancers. The table came from immunoSEQ multiplex PCR; TCRdb's copy has only in-frame clones and leaves some out. Here the sample spans approximately 79,000 clones, around 94% being singletons. The sample here was CD4+ or CD8+ T cells sorted from blood, taken in a trial of the OX40 agonist ivuxolimab. Source of these receptors: an adult with an advanced solid tumor such as melanoma, head and neck, liver or kidney cancer.

The J gene is TRBJ1-1, the V gene TRBV19, with D possibly TRBD1 on 5 matching bases. Germline loops: CDR1 LNHDA, CDR2 SQIVND (reference sequence). V was pared by 5 bases and J by 4 bases, with 14 bases between. The CDR3 consists of 14 residues. This CDR3 reads CASSFQGFTTEAFF. DNA of the CDR3: TGTGCCAGTAGTTTTCAGGGATTCACCACTGAAGCTTTCTTT.

This rearrangement joins TRBV2 to TRBJ1-1, with a possible D match to TRBD1 (6 bases). V gave up 0 bases and J gave up 4 bases, with 15 bases separating them. The CDR3 extends over 16 amino acids. The germline V gene has CDR1 SNHLY and CDR2 FYNNEI. The CDR3: CASSEALQGQVTEAFF. CDR3 bases: TGTGCCAGCAGTGAAGCGCTTCAGGGGCAGGTCACTGAAGCTTTCTTT. Variable domain in full (rest from reference TRBV2 and TRBJ1-1): EPEVTQTPSHQVTQMGQEVILRCVPISNHLYFYWYRQILGQKVEFLVSFYNNEISEKSEIFDDQFSVERPDGSNFTLKIRSTKLEDSAMYFCASSEALQGQVTEAFFGQGTRLTVV.

The gene calls are TRBV6-1 and TRBJ2-1, with D possibly being TRBD2 (6 bases). Germline CDR1 reads MNHNS; CDR2 reads SASEGT. Trimming shortened V by 5 bases and J by 15 bases, and 17 bases separated the two germline ends. The CDR3 is made up of 12 amino acids. DNA for the CDR3: TGTGCCAGCAGTCACGGGACTGGCATATCGTTCTTC. It is translated as CASSHGTGISFF.

The genes are TRBV9 and TRBJ1-2, with D perhaps matching TRBD1 (5 bases). Germline V gene lookup returns CDR1 SGDLS and CDR2 YYNGEE. With 0 bases removed from V and 2 bases from J, the gap between germline ends came to 11 bases. This CDR3 is built from 15 residues. DNA of the CDR3: TGTGCCAGCAGCGTAGGAGACAGAGTAAACTATGGCTACACCTTC. It codes for CASSVGDRVNYGYTF.

The rearrangement joins TRBV7-9 to TRBJ1-2, with no clear D. V dropped 3 bases and J dropped 4 bases, with 9 bases sitting between them. This CDR3 is 13 amino acids long. Germline-derived CDR1 and CDR2 are SEHNR and FQNEAQ (reference sequence). The CDR3 spells CASSLQQPYGYTF. DNA of the CDR3: TGTGCCAGCAGCTTGCAACAGCCCTATGGCTACACCTTC.

The rearrangement uses TRBV5-8 and TRBJ2-3, with D unclear. CDR1 and CDR2 (germline): SGHTS, YDEGEE. The CDR3 spans 15 residues. Trimming shortened V by 0 bases and J by 5 bases, and 13 bases separated the two germline ends. The CDR3 DNA sequence: TGTGCCAGCAGCTTGGCCGGCAGCCGTAGAGATACGCAGTATTTT. This codes for CASSLAGSRRDTQYF.

The V and J genes are TRBV27 and TRBJ2-7, with 7 bases fitting TRBD1. Germline-derived CDR1 and CDR2 are MNHEY and SMNVEV (reference sequence). This CDR3 comprises 14 residues. V lost 1 base to trimming and J lost 2 bases; unmatched junction nucleotides: 2. This CDR3 is CASSLFQGAYEQYF. CDR3 DNA: TGTGCCAGCAGTTTATTCCAGGGGGCCTACGAGCAGTACTTC.

The V call is TRBV11-2, the J call TRBJ2-2, with D hard to call. V was trimmed by 5 bases and J by 5 bases, leaving 9 bases between them. The CDR3 is 13 residues long. CDR1 is SGHAT, CDR2 FQNNGV, per germline. This CDR3 is CASSLGVTGELFF. As DNA, the CDR3 is TGTGCCAGCAGCCTTGGGGTTACCGGGGAGCTGTTTTTT.

The genes are TRBV4-3 and TRBJ1-6; D is ambiguous. Looked up from germline, CDR1 is LGHNA and CDR2 is YSLEER. The CDR3 has 14 residues. The V gene lost 7 bases and the J gene lost 12 bases, with 19 bases spanning the gap. The CDR3 here is CASTPSQASGPLHF. CDR3 DNA: TGCGCCAGCACCCCGAGCCAGGCGTCGGGACCCCTCCACTTT.

The chain carries TRBV5-6 and TRBJ2-7; D unclear. With 3 bases removed from V and 5 bases from J, the gap between germline ends came to 21 bases. This CDR3 is 16 amino acids long. The germline V gene encodes CDR1 SGHDT and CDR2 YYEEEE. The CDR3 region has the DNA TGTGCCAGCAGCTACTACCTAGACATGGTAGCCAACGAGCAGTACTTC. This gives the protein CASSYYLDMVANEQYF.

This chain connects TRBV28 to TRBJ2-5; maybe TRBD1 (5 bases). The CDR3 length is 15 residues. CDR1 and CDR2 from the germline V gene are MDHEN and SYDVKM. V gave up 6 bases and J gave up 4 bases, with 18 bases separating them. The CDR3 region has the DNA TGTGCCAGCAGGATTTCAGGGTCCGGAGCAGAGACCCAGTACTTC. It translates to CASRISGSGAETQYF.

The gene calls are TRBV4-1 and TRBJ1-1; maybe TRBD1 (5 bases). The CDR3 has 12 amino acids. Trimming pared 6 bases from V and 3 bases from J, leaving 8 bases between. Germline V gene sequence: CDR1 MGHRA, CDR2 YSYEKL. Here the CDR3 DNA reads TGCGCCAGCAGTTTGGGGCACACTGAAGCTTTCTTT. Translated: CASSLGHTEAFF.

This CDR3 is CASSHESRDREYEQYF. CDR3 in DNA: TGCGCCAGCAGCCACGAAAGCCGGGACAGGGAATACGAGCAGTACTTC. V and J are TRBV5-1 and TRBJ2-7, with 9 bases identical to TRBD1. Losses at the gene ends were 4 bases for V and 4 bases for J; bases not matched to a gene: 12. Germline CDR1 SGHRS, CDR2 YFSETQ. The CDR3 sequence is 16 residues long.

The genes are TRBV10-1 and TRBJ2-7, with a possible D match to TRBD2 (7 bases). The V gene's germline CDR1 is WNHNN and CDR2 SYGVQD (reference sequence). V shed 8 bases and J shed 0 bases, with 20 bases lying between them. The CDR3 is 16 amino acids. CDR3 sequence: CASSRGGRDHSYEQYF. CDR3 DNA: TGCGCCAGCTCGAGGGGGGGGCGGGACCACTCCTACGAGCAGTACTTC.

This chain links TRBV9 with TRBJ2-2; no clear D. Germline CDR1 and CDR2: SGDLS and YYNGEE. V was clipped by 0 bases and J by 4 bases, with 4 bases between them. This CDR3 spans 13 amino acids. CDR3 loop: CASSVVVTGELFF. The CDR3 DNA sequence: TGTGCCAGCAGCGTAGTAGTCACCGGGGAGCTGTTTTTT.

This chain links TRBV6-5 with TRBJ2-7; TRBD2 agrees at 12 bases. Germline V gene data show CDR1 as MNHEY and CDR2 as SVGAGI. J lost 3 bases, V lost 4 bases, and 4 bases had no gene match. The CDR3 runs 15 residues. Here the CDR3 reads CASSSTSGSLYEQYF. CDR3 bases: TGTGCCAGCAGTTCGACTAGCGGGAGCCTCTACGAGCAGTACTTC.

This clone was detected only once. The rearrangement links TRBV19 to TRBJ1-5; 7 positions agree with TRBD1. The CDR3 loop spans 15 amino acids. Germline V gives CDR1 LNHDA, CDR2 SQIVND (reference sequence). Trimming took 9 bases from V and 4 from J; bases not matched to a gene: 12. The CDR3 nucleotides are TGTGCCAGCTGGGGAACAGGGGTATGGAATCAGCCCCAGCATTTT. Protein: CASWGTGVWNQPQHF.

V usage is TRBV5-1 and J usage is TRBJ2-1; 11 bases fit TRBD1. V lost 6 bases to trimming and J lost 3 bases; unmatched junction nucleotides: 5. Looked up from germline, CDR1 is SGHRS and CDR2 is YFSETQ. The CDR3 extends over 15 amino acids. For the CDR3, the DNA is TGCGCCAGCATCTCCGGGACAGGGGGCTACAATGAGCAGTTCTTC. Protein sequence: CASISGTGGYNEQFF. Filled out from reference TRBV5-1 and TRBJ2-1, the complete variable domain reads KAGVTQTPRYLIKTRGQQVTLSCSPISGHRSVSWYQQTPGQGLQFLFEYFSETQRNKGNFPGRFSGRQFSNSRSEMNVSTLELGDSALYLCASISGTGGYNEQFFGPGTRLTVL.

V gene TRBV4-1 combines with J gene TRBJ1-1, with D possibly being TRBD1 (5 bases). Germline loops: CDR1 MGHRA, CDR2 YSYEKL. This CDR3 has 15 residues. The V gene lost 0 bases and the J gene lost 0 bases, with 8 bases spanning the gap. DNA of the CDR3: TGCGCCAGCAGCCAAGAGCCCAGGGTGAACACTGAAGCTTTCTTT. It encodes CASSQEPRVNTEAFF.

This chain uses TRBV28 with TRBJ2-1; TRBD2 is a possible D gene (6 bases). The germline CDR1 and CDR2 sequences are MDHEN and SYDVKM. CDR3 length equals 14 residues. With 5 bases removed from V and 4 bases from J, the gap between germline ends came to 12 bases. This chain's CDR3 is CASSGDLAYNEQFF. The CDR3 DNA sequence: TGTGCCAGCAGTGGGGACTTAGCGTACAATGAGCAGTTCTTC.

This sequence joins TRBV7-9 and TRBJ1-2; D might be TRBD1 (6 bases). From germline, CDR1 is SEHNR and CDR2 FQNEAQ (reference sequence). The CDR3 runs 18 residues. Trimming removed 1 base from V and 6 bases from J, with 24 bases in between. The CDR3 region is CASSLVAVGGPDVDGYTF. The CDR3 bases are TGTGCCAGCAGCTTAGTGGCGGTAGGGGGACCCGATGTGGATGGCTACACCTTC.

This clone was recorded only once. V is TRBV4-3 and J is TRBJ1-2; perhaps TRBD1 as D (6 bases). Germline lookup yields CDR1 LGHNA and CDR2 YSLEER. V was trimmed by 0 bases and J by 4 bases, leaving 12 bases between them. The CDR3 has 15 amino acids. The DNA of the CDR3 is TGCGCCAGCAGCCAAGACCTGAGGGGGGTCTATGGCTACACCTTC. This sequence encodes CASSQDLRGVYGYTF.

The chain employs TRBV7-9 and TRBJ1-4; 10 bases are shared with TRBD1. CDR3 length equals 17 residues. Germline-derived CDR1 and CDR2 are SEHNR and FQNEAQ (reference sequence). Trimming removed 9 bases from V and 3 bases from J; junction bases left unmatched: 13. In nucleotides, the CDR3 is TGTGCCAGTGATCAGGGACAGGGGCTAAGGGCTAATGAAAAACTGTTTTTT. Translating it yields CASDQGQGLRANEKLFF.

The rearrangement links TRBV7-9 to TRBJ2-7, with 10 bases lining up with TRBD2. Trimming cost V 5 bases and J 4 bases; bases outside gene matches: 8. The germline CDR1 and CDR2 sequences are SEHNR and FQNEAQ (reference sequence). The CDR3 has 15 amino acids. As DNA, the CDR3 is TGTGCCAGCAGCCCTACTAGCGGGGTTACTTACGAGCAGTACTTC. Its protein is CASSPTSGVTYEQYF.

This chain links TRBV7-8 with TRBJ2-7; 10 nucleotides match TRBD1. Germline CDR1 is SGHVS and CDR2 is FQNEAQ. The CDR3 extends over 14 amino acids. After removal of 1 base from V and 6 bases from J, the junction contained 3 bases not matched to a gene. The CDR3 region has the DNA TGTGCCAGCAGCTTAGGACAGGGGGCCGGCGAGCAGTACTTC. Amino acid sequence: CASSLGQGAGEQYF.

The rearrangement joins TRBV6-5 to TRBJ1-1; no clear D gene. Trimming pared 4 bases from V and 8 bases from J, leaving 8 bases between. This CDR3 is built from 11 residues. The germline CDR1 and CDR2 sequences are MNHEY and SVGAGI. The chain's CDR3 is CASSSTREAFF. CDR3 bases: TGTGCCAGCAGTTCCACCCGAGAAGCTTTCTTT.

This chain links TRBV5-5 with TRBJ2-1; possible D gene TRBD2, 5 bases. V dropped 1 base and J dropped 6 bases, with 8 bases sitting between them. Per the germline V gene, CDR1 is SGHKS and CDR2 is YYEKEE (reference sequence). The CDR3 is 13 amino acids. The CDR3 coding sequence is TGTGCCAGCAGCTTGCCGGGGTCCAATGAGCAGTTCTTC. Its translation is CASSLPGSNEQFF.

V gene TRBV4-2 combines with J gene TRBJ2-2; the D call may be TRBD1 or TRBD2 (5 bases each). The CDR3 covers 17 residues. Germline V CDR1 and CDR2: LGHNA, YNFKEQ. Trimming left V 0 bases short and J 3 bases short, with 14 bases between. The CDR3 DNA follows: TGTGCCAGCAGCCAAGATGGGGCGGCTAGCTACACCGGGGAGCTGTTTTTT. This translates into CASSQDGAASYTGELFF.

The chain links TRBV6-5 to TRBJ2-5; D unresolved. The CDR3 has 16 residues. Germline CDR1 MNHEY, CDR2 SVGAGI. V was trimmed by 0 bases and J by 5 bases, leaving 16 bases between them. The chain's CDR3 is CASSYSGQPSPETQYF. CDR3 nucleotide sequence: TGTGCCAGCAGTTACTCAGGCCAGCCCTCTCCGGAGACCCAGTACTTC.

The DNA of the CDR3 is TGTGCCAGCAGCTCCCCAGGGGGCGCCTATGGCTACACCTTC. This encodes CASSSPGGAYGYTF. The V and J genes are TRBV7-6 and TRBJ1-2; 8 nucleotides agree with TRBD1. The CDR3 has 14 amino acids. Germline loops: CDR1 SGHVS, CDR2 FNYEAQ. V shed 4 bases, J shed 4 bases, and the junction held 5 bases outside the gene matches.

This chain joins TRBV25-1 and TRBJ1-5, with D unresolved. This CDR3 contains 12 residues. Deletions cut 8 bases from V and 4 bases from J, with 9 bases between. From germline, CDR1 is MGHDK and CDR2 SYGVNS. In DNA form, the CDR3 reads TGTGCCAGCCGGCTGGGGAATCAGCCCCAGCATTTT. Encoded protein: CASRLGNQPQHF.